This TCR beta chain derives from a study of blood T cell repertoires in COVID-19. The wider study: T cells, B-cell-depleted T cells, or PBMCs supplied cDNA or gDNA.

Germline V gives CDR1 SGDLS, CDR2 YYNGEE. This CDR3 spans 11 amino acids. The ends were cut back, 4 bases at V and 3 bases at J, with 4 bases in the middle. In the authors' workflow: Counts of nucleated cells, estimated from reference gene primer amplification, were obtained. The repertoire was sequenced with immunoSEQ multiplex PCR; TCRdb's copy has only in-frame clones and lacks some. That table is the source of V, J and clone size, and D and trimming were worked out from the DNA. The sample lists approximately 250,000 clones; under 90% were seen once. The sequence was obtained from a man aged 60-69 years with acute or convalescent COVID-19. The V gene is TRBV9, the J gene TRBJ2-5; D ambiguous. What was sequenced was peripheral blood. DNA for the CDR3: TGTGCCAGCAGCCGAGAAGAGACCCAGTACTTC. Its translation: CASSREETQYF.